These 23 T cell receptor beta chains originate from one sample sequenced in a study of OX40 agonist ivuxolimab in advanced cancers. Assay: immunoSEQ multiplex PCR; the TCRdb copy retains only in-frame clones and omits some. The table records around 70,000 clones, around 93% of them present only once. The input for sequencing was CD4+ or CD8+ T cells sorted from blood, taken in a trial of the OX40 agonist ivuxolimab. The source is an adult with an advanced solid tumor such as melanoma, head and neck, liver or kidney cancer.

V usage is TRBV27 and J usage is TRBJ2-1; 11 positions match TRBD2. Unmatched junction bases numbered 8, after V lost 4 bases and J lost 9 bases. CDR3 size: 15 residues. The germline CDR1 and CDR2 sequences are MNHEY and SMNVEV (reference sequence). CDR3 in DNA: TGTGCCAGCAGTTATATAGCGGGGGGGCTGGGTGAGCAGTTCTTC. This translates into CASSYIAGGLGEQFF.

CDR3 in DNA: TGTGCCTGGACCCAACAGGGGGCCCATGGCTACACCTTC. This sequence encodes CAWTQQGAHGYTF. The chain couples TRBV30 to TRBJ1-2; 9 nucleotides match TRBD1. The CDR3 runs to 13 residues. The V gene's germline CDR1 is GTSNPN and CDR2 SVGIG (reference sequence). V lost 4 bases, J lost 6 bases, and 6 bases stayed unmatched.

CDR3 protein: CASRFAGTGATYF. The CDR3 region has the DNA TGTGCCAGCAGATTTGCCGGGACAGGGGCCACGTACTTC. The chain is built from TRBV28 and TRBJ2-7; 10 bases line up with TRBD1. The V gene's germline CDR1 is MDHEN and CDR2 SYDVKM. This CDR3 region has 13 residues. With 6 bases clipped from V and 12 bases from J, the junction kept 11 bases outside the gene matches.

The chain joins TRBV25-1 to TRBJ2-1; TRBD1 matches at 9 bases. This CDR3 region has 12 residues. V dropped 6 bases and J dropped 14; count of bases not matched to a gene: 8. Germline lookup yields CDR1 MGHDK and CDR2 SYGVNS. The CDR3 region is CASSLAGDREFF. The DNA of the CDR3 is TGTGCCAGCAGCCTGGCCGGGGACAGGGAGTTCTTC.

This clone was seen once. The chain recombines TRBV9 with TRBJ1-6; D gene uncertain. Trimming removed 0 bases at V and 5 bases at J, with 3 bases between. The CDR3 is made up of 13 amino acids. CDR1 and CDR2 (germline): SGDLS, YYNGEE. This CDR3 is CASSVDDNSPLHF. The CDR3 DNA reads as TGTGCCAGCAGCGTAGATGATAATTCACCCCTCCACTTT. The full variable domain, completed using reference TRBV9 and TRBJ1-6, is DSGVTQTPKHLITATGQRVTLRCSPRSGDLSVYWYQQSLDQGLQFLIQYYNGEERAKGNILERFSAQQFPDLHSELNLSSLELGDSALYFCASSVDDNSPLHFGNGTRLTVT.

This chain uses TRBV5-1 with TRBJ1-4, with D hard to call. Germline values: CDR1 SGHRS, CDR2 YFSETQ. Trimming left V 2 bases short and J 8 bases short, with 13 bases between. This CDR3 contains 14 residues. Here the CDR3 DNA reads TGCGCCAGCAGCTTCGATGGGGAAAACGAAAAACTGTTTTTT. Its translation is CASSFDGENEKLFF.

The chain recombines TRBV7-3 with TRBJ2-3; no clear D gene. The V gene lost 4 bases and the J gene lost 6 bases, with 11 bases spanning the gap. In germline, CDR1 is SGHTA, CDR2 FQGTGA. The CDR3 covers 13 residues. The CDR3 DNA reads as TGTGCCAGCAGCTCCTCTATGTTGGATACGCAGTATTTT. Translated: CASSSSMLDTQYF.

The rearrangement links TRBV29-1 to TRBJ2-5; D is perhaps TRBD1 or TRBD2 (5 bases each). Trimming cost V 3 bases and J 3 bases, with 14 bases left between them. CDR3 size: 14 residues. Per germline, CDR1 SQVTM and CDR2 ANQGSEA. The CDR3 coding sequence is TGCAGCGTTGAGGGGGAAATGGGGAAAGAGACCCAGTACTTC. This encodes CSVEGEMGKETQYF. The entire variable domain, with the rest obtained from reference TRBV29-1 and TRBJ2-5, is as follows: SAVISQKPSRDICQRGTSLTIQCQVDSQVTMMFWYRQQPGQSLTLIATANQGSEATYESGFVIDKFPISRPNLTFSTLTVSNMSPEDSSIYLCSVEGEMGKETQYFGPGTRLLVL.

This chain uses TRBV5-1 with TRBJ1-3; the match to TRBD1 covers 7 bases. Unmatched junction bases numbered 8, after V lost 4 bases and J lost 4 bases. The CDR3 has 15 amino acids. Germline V CDR1 and CDR2: SGHRS, YFSETQ. CDR3 amino acids: CASSVDRAGGNTIYF. As DNA, the CDR3 is TGCGCCAGCAGCGTAGACAGGGCCGGGGGAAACACCATATATTTT.

The rearrangement links TRBV7-2 to TRBJ2-7; D not certain. This CDR3 comprises 14 residues. Per germline, CDR1 SGHTA and CDR2 FQGNSA. Between the trimmed V and J ends, which lost 5 bases and 2 bases, there was a span of 13 bases. In DNA form, the CDR3 reads TGTGCCAGCAGCCCCTCGCTTTATACCTACGAGCAGTACTTC. Its translation: CASSPSLYTYEQYF.

Only one count was recorded for this clone. The chain links TRBV11-2 to TRBJ2-3, with unresolved D. Looked up from germline, CDR1 is SGHAT and CDR2 is FQNNGV. V was trimmed by 2 bases and J by 7 bases, leaving 10 bases between them. The CDR3 has 13 residues. The CDR3 loop reads CASSLSPGNTQYF. As DNA, the CDR3 is TGTGCCAGCAGCTTAAGTCCTGGGAATACGCAGTATTTT.

The gene calls are TRBV18 and TRBJ1-2, with D tentatively TRBD1 (6 bases). Germline CDR1 reads KGHSH; CDR2 reads LQKENI. Trimming left V 0 bases short and J 4 bases short, with 9 bases between. This CDR3 comprises 14 residues. CDR3 DNA sequence: TGTGCCAGCTCACCACCTCGGACAGTCTATGGCTACACCTTC. Its protein is CASSPPRTVYGYTF.

The genes are TRBV19 and TRBJ2-7; TRBD1 matches 12 bases. The CDR3 has 15 residues. The V gene end was trimmed by 6 bases and the J gene end by 4 bases; junction bases not matched to a gene: 7. CDR1 LNHDA and CDR2 SQIVND come from the germline V gene (reference sequence). This CDR3 reads CASRPGTGGSYEQYF. CDR3 sequence (DNA): TGTGCCAGTAGGCCCGGGACAGGGGGCTCTTACGAGCAGTACTTC.

V and J are TRBV5-1 and TRBJ2-5; D is perhaps TRBD1 (7 bases). CDR3 length equals 13 residues. Trimming pared 7 bases from V and 4 bases from J, leaving 14 bases between. The germline V gene has CDR1 SGHRS and CDR2 YFSETQ. The CDR3 is CASGGQEGETQYF. The CDR3 DNA reads TGCGCCAGCGGCGGACAGGAGGGAGAGACCCAGTACTTC.

The gene calls are TRBV6-1 and TRBJ2-7; D may be TRBD2 (6 bases). The CDR3 is 16 residues long. Per the germline V gene, CDR1 is MNHNS and CDR2 is SASEGT. V lost 4 bases, J lost 6 bases, and 22 bases lay in between. The CDR3 sequence: CASSVRGLASIVEQYF. CDR3 coding DNA: TGTGCCAGCAGTGTGCGTGGGCTAGCGTCAATCGTCGAGCAGTACTTC.

This chain joins TRBV11-3 and TRBJ2-1, with 7 bases fitting TRBD1. This CDR3 contains 13 residues. The V segment lost 3 bases and the J segment 9 bases; nucleotides outside the gene matches: 5. CDR1 SGHNT and CDR2 YENEEA come from the germline V gene. The CDR3 reads CASSLYGDSEQFF. DNA for the CDR3: TGTGCCAGCAGCTTGTACGGGGACAGTGAGCAGTTCTTC. The full variable domain, completed using reference TRBV11-3 and TRBJ2-1, is EAGVVQSPRYKIIEKKQPVAFWCNPISGHNTLYWYLQNLGQGPELLIRYENEEAVDDSQLPKDRFSAERLKGVDSTLKIQPAELGDSAVYLCASSLYGDSEQFFGPGTRLTVL.

This clone was seen once. The V call is TRBV11-3, the J call TRBJ2-2; tentatively, D is TRBD2 (5 bases). This CDR3 contains 14 residues. V lost 4 bases, J lost 3 bases, and 9 bases lay in between. Germline V CDR1 and CDR2: SGHNT, YENEEA. The CDR3 nucleotides read TGTGCCAGCAGCTCAAGCGGATACACCGGGGAGCTGTTTTTT. It encodes CASSSSGYTGELFF.

This clone was observed a single time. This chain uses TRBV10-3 with TRBJ2-3, with 13 bases matching TRBD2. Trimming cost V 6 bases and J 2 bases; bases outside gene matches: 2. The CDR3 is 15 residues long. The germline V gene has CDR1 ENHRY and CDR2 SYGVKD. CDR3 DNA: TGTGCCATCAGCGGACTAGCGGGAGCCACAGATACGCAGTATTTT. Amino acid sequence: CAISGLAGATDTQYF.

The chain uses TRBV13 and TRBJ2-3; TRBD2 aligns across 15 bases. V was clipped by 5 bases and J by 6 bases; unmatched bases: 18. CDR3 size: 20 residues. Germline CDR1 reads PRHDT; CDR2 reads FYEKMQ (reference sequence). The CDR3 DNA reads as TGTGCCAGCAGCACTTACTCCCGGACTAGCGGGAGGGCCTCGGGTGATACGCAGTATTTT. It is translated as CASSTYSRTSGRASGDTQYF.

The rearrangement links TRBV18 to TRBJ2-5, with TRBD2 matching 7 bases. The CDR3 is made up of 15 amino acids. V was clipped by 5 bases and J by 11 bases; unmatched bases: 17. Germline CDR1 and CDR2: KGHSH and LQKENI. The CDR3 reads CASSIQGHTAGEQYF. CDR3 in DNA: TGTGCCAGCTCAATCCAGGGTCACACTGCGGGAGAGCAGTACTTC. The variable domain in full, with the rest retrieved from reference TRBV18 and TRBJ2-5, is NAGVMQNPRHLVRRRGQEARLRCSPMKGHSHVYWYRQLPEEGLKFMVYLQKENIIDESGMPKERFSAEFPKEGPSILRIQQVVRGDSAAYFCASSIQGHTAGEQYFGPGTRLLVL.

The chain recombines TRBV12-5 with TRBJ1-1; D gene uncertain. Germline CDR1 and CDR2: LGHNT and FRNRAP. This CDR3 contains 11 residues. V gave up 7 bases and J gave up 8 bases, with 11 bases separating them. CDR3 DNA: TGTGCTAGTGAGGGAGGGATCGAAGCTTTCTTT. Protein sequence: CASEGGIEAFF.

This rearrangement joins TRBV5-4 to TRBJ2-1; D is uncertain. This CDR3 spans 16 amino acids. V lost 1 base, J lost 0 bases, and 11 bases lay in between. Germline CDR1 and CDR2: SGHNT and YYREEE (reference sequence). As DNA, the CDR3 is TGTGCCAGCAGCTTGACACGTCGGAGCTCCTACAATGAGCAGTTCTTC. The encoded protein is CASSLTRRSSYNEQFF.

V gene TRBV2 combines with J gene TRBJ1-3; D unclear. CDR3 length: 13 amino acids. Looked up from germline, CDR1 is SNHLY and CDR2 is FYNNEI. Trimming pared 7 bases from V and 0 bases from J, leaving 7 bases between. The CDR3 nucleotides read TGTGCCAGCATCGAAGGCTCTGGAAACACCATATATTTT. It specifies CASIEGSGNTIYF.